These 17 T cell receptor beta chains share one sample of origin, sequenced in a study of blood T cell repertoires in COVID-19. Libraries were prepared by immunoSEQ multiplex PCR; TCRdb keeps only in-frame clonotypes and omits some of them. The data contain more than 150,000 clones, more than 85% of them singletons. Specimen: peripheral blood. All receptors derive from a man in his forties with active or convalescent COVID-19.

This chain uses TRBV28 with TRBJ1-6; 8 nucleotides align to TRBD1. Germline V gene lookup returns CDR1 MDHEN and CDR2 SYDVKM. V shed 10 bases and J 7 bases; nucleotides not matched to a gene: 6. This CDR3 spans 13 amino acids. This CDR3 is CATSGQGNSPLHF. In DNA, the CDR3 is TGTGCCACCTCCGGACAGGGAAATTCACCCCTCCACTTT.

V is TRBV3-1 (or the pseudogene TRBV3-2) and J is TRBJ2-1; D is possibly TRBD2 (5 bases). Between the trimmed V and J ends, which lost 5 bases and 0 bases, there was a span of 14 bases. This CDR3 contains 16 residues. Germline V gives CDR1 LGHDT, CDR2 YNNKEL (reference sequence). In DNA, the CDR3 is TGTGCCAGCAGCGATAAGGCCCGGGGCTCCTACAATGAGCAGTTCTTC. Protein sequence: CASSDKARGSYNEQFF.

This chain links TRBV7-9 with TRBJ2-4; 7 bases agree with TRBD1. This CDR3 has 13 residues. Germline V gene sequence: CDR1 SEHNR, CDR2 FQNEAQ (reference sequence). J lost 5 bases, V lost 5 bases, and 3 bases had no gene match. CDR3 in DNA: TGTGCCAGCAGCCCCGACAGGGAAAACATTCAGTACTTC. Amino acid sequence: CASSPDRENIQYF.

The chain carries TRBV2 and TRBJ1-1, with a weak D call TRBD1 (6 bases). The V end was cut by 6 bases, the J end by 8 bases, with 16 bases between. The CDR3 extends over 13 amino acids. Germline CDR1 and CDR2: SNHLY and FYNNEI. CDR3 residues: CASRRQETTEAFF. DNA for the CDR3: TGTGCCAGCAGGCGACAGGAGACCACAGAAGCTTTCTTT.

This chain joins TRBV19 and TRBJ2-2; tentatively, D is TRBD2 (5 bases). CDR1 LNHDA and CDR2 SQIVND come from the germline V gene (reference sequence). V lost 7 bases to trimming and J lost 6 bases, with 9 bases between them. This CDR3 region has 12 residues. The CDR3 DNA is TGTGCCAGTACGGGATTCGCCGGGGAGCTGTTTTTT. It codes for CASTGFAGELFF. The full variable domain, completed using reference TRBV19 and TRBJ2-2, is DGGITQSPKYLFRKEGQNVTLSCEQNLNHDAMYWYRQDPGQGLRLIYYSQIVNDFQKGDIAEGYSVSREKKESFPLTVTSAQKNPTAFYLCASTGFAGELFFGEGSRLTVL.

This chain's CDR3 is CASSFTGGNYGYTF. CDR3 coding DNA: TGTGCCAGCAGTTTTACAGGGGGTAACTATGGCTACACCTTC. The chain combines TRBV28 with TRBJ1-2, with TRBD1 matching 8 bases. Per the germline V gene, CDR1 is MDHEN and CDR2 is SYDVKM. The CDR3 runs to 14 residues. Trimming took 3 bases from V and 1 from J; bases not matched to a gene: 1.

This chain uses TRBV28 with TRBJ1-5; 11 nucleotides agree with TRBD1. Germline-derived CDR1 and CDR2 are MDHEN and SYDVKM. The CDR3 covers 17 residues. The V gene end was trimmed by 5 bases and the J gene end by 2 bases; junction bases not matched to a gene: 8. The CDR3 is CASSPRDRGFGNQPQHF. CDR3 bases: TGTGCCAGCAGTCCCCGGGACAGGGGGTTCGGCAATCAGCCCCAGCATTTT.

This chain joins TRBV7-2 and TRBJ1-3, with D hard to call. Germline V lookup: CDR1 SGHTA, CDR2 FQGNSA. Trimming left V 10 bases short and J 4 bases short, with 8 bases between. This CDR3 has 11 residues. The CDR3 coding sequence is TGTGCCACCGGGATAGGAAACACCATATATTTT. It codes for CATGIGNTIYF.

The chain is built from TRBV6-1 and TRBJ1-3; D is unresolved. Trimming stripped 2 bases from V and 4 bases from J, with 12 bases between. CDR1 and CDR2 (germline): MNHNS, SASEGT. The CDR3 runs 15 residues. The CDR3 region has the DNA TGTGCCAGCAGTGAAAACAGCAGGATAGGAAACACCATATATTTT. This translates into CASSENSRIGNTIYF.

The V call is TRBV30, the J call TRBJ2-7; 9 bases map to TRBD1. J gave up 6 bases and V 0 bases, and 3 bases lay outside the gene matches. This CDR3 has 13 residues. CDR1 and CDR2 (germline): GTSNPN, SVGIG (reference sequence). CDR3 nucleotide sequence: TGTGCCTGGAGTGTACAGGGGGCAGGCGAGCAGTACTTC. Protein product: CAWSVQGAGEQYF.

The J gene is TRBJ1-5, the V gene TRBV12-5, with D uncertain. V lost 4 bases to trimming and J lost 3 bases, with 4 bases between them. This CDR3 spans 12 amino acids. Germline V gives CDR1 LGHNT, CDR2 FRNRAP. The CDR3 DNA sequence: TGTGCTAGTGGTTGGGCCAATCAGCCCCAGCATTTT. It specifies CASGWANQPQHF.

This chain uses TRBV5-1 with TRBJ1-2; 9 positions agree with TRBD1. CDR1 SGHRS and CDR2 YFSETQ come from the germline V gene. The CDR3 covers 14 residues. With V trimmed by 5 bases and J by 3 bases, 5 bases remained unmatched. DNA for the CDR3: TGCGCCAGCAGGAACAGGGGGCGCGACTATGGCTACACCTTC. Its protein is CASRNRGRDYGYTF.

The chain recombines TRBV9 with TRBJ1-4; D remains ambiguous. Germline CDR1 and CDR2: SGDLS and YYNGEE. The V end lost 5 bases, the J end lost 8 bases, and 7 bases lay between the germline ends. The CDR3 contains 11 residues. The CDR3 DNA reads TGTGCCAGCAGTAGTGAGGAAAAACTGTTTTTT. Its translation is CASSSEEKLFF.

The chain uses TRBV7-3 and TRBJ1-1, with D unclear. V shed 5 bases and J shed 0 bases, with 7 bases lying between them. Germline loops: CDR1 SGHTA, CDR2 FQGTGA. The CDR3 totals 13 residues. CDR3 sequence (DNA): TGTGCCAGCAGCGCCGGGATGAACACTGAAGCTTTCTTT. Protein sequence: CASSAGMNTEAFF.

This rearrangement joins TRBV11-3 to TRBJ2-7, with 12 bases identical to TRBD2. From germline, CDR1 is SGHNT and CDR2 YENEEA. CDR3 length: 15 amino acids. V was clipped by 0 bases and J by 9 bases; unmatched bases: 6. The CDR3 sequence is CASSLDSTSGGGQYF. CDR3 DNA: TGTGCCAGCAGCTTAGACTCGACTAGCGGGGGAGGGCAGTACTTC.

The chain combines TRBV9 with TRBJ2-4, with D unclear. The CDR3 contains 16 residues. Per the germline V gene, CDR1 is SGDLS and CDR2 is YYNGEE. The germline V and J ends were trimmed by 0 bases and 0 bases, with 10 bases remaining between them. The CDR3: CASSVGERKAKNIQYF. Written as DNA, the CDR3 is TGTGCCAGCAGCGTAGGAGAGAGAAAAGCCAAAAACATTCAGTACTTC.

This clone was seen a few times. The chain uses TRBV19 and TRBJ2-1, with D possibly matching TRBD2 (6 bases). The CDR3 extends over 13 amino acids. Trimming took 5 bases from V and 8 from J, leaving 13 bases between them. CDR1 is LNHDA and CDR2 is SQIVND in the germline V gene (reference sequence). This chain's CDR3 is CASSLVSGDEQFF. CDR3 coding DNA: TGTGCCAGTAGTTTGGTTAGCGGTGATGAGCAGTTCTTC. Looking up the rest from reference TRBV19 and TRBJ2-1 gives the full variable domain: DGGITQSPKYLFRKEGQNVTLSCEQNLNHDAMYWYRQDPGQGLRLIYYSQIVNDFQKGDIAEGYSVSREKKESFPLTVTSAQKNPTAFYLCASSLVSGDEQFFGPGTRLTVL.